The 6 T cell receptor beta chains reported below all come from one sample, sequenced in a study of T cell responses to AZD1222 COVID-19 vaccine. Data came from immunoSEQ multiplex PCR; TCRdb stores just in-frame clones and leaves some out. This sample has some 130,000 clones; 70% to 90% occur once, and the top ten carry 8.4%. Sequenced material: peripheral blood, taken on day 0 of AZD1222 vaccination. The receptors were gathered from an adult in good health.

This chain uses TRBV19 with TRBJ2-3; the match to TRBD1 covers 7 bases. CDR1 and CDR2 from the germline V gene are LNHDA and SQIVND (reference sequence). The CDR3 length is 15 residues. Unmatched junction bases numbered 15, after V lost 9 bases and J lost 6 bases. The CDR3 DNA reads TGTGCCAGCTCACCGGGGACAGATGCGGTGGATACGCAGTATTTT. Protein sequence: CASSPGTDAVDTQYF.

The rearrangement uses TRBV27 and TRBJ2-2; TRBD2 matches at 12 bases. CDR1 and CDR2 from the germline V gene are MNHEY and SMNVEV (reference sequence). The CDR3 totals 16 residues. The ends lost 6 bases at V and 5 bases at J; junction bases unmatched: 7. The CDR3 DNA is TGTGCCAGCAGCCGCCCCGGGACTAGCGGGACCGGGGAGCTGTTTTTT. As protein: CASSRPGTSGTGELFF.

V and J are TRBV2 and TRBJ2-3, with D possibly TRBD1 on 6 matching bases. Germline V lookup: CDR1 SNHLY, CDR2 FYNNEI. The V gene lost 6 bases and the J gene lost 4 bases, with 17 bases spanning the gap. The CDR3 consists of 15 residues. This CDR3 reads CASRKTGSSADTQYF. The CDR3 nucleotides read TGTGCCAGCAGGAAAACAGGGAGTAGCGCAGATACGCAGTATTTT.

This clone was observed a single time. V is TRBV27 and J is TRBJ1-2; 8 bases agree with TRBD1. The germline gives CDR1 MNHEY, CDR2 SMNVEV (reference sequence). V gave up 4 bases and J gave up 6 bases; unmatched junction bases: 10. This CDR3 has 15 residues. The chain's CDR3 is CASSSLQGGYNGYTF. CDR3 nucleotides: TGTGCCAGCAGTTCCCTACAGGGGGGGTACAATGGCTACACCTTC.

The chain couples TRBV7-9 to TRBJ2-1; 11 positions agree with TRBD2. With V trimmed by 4 bases and J by 0 bases, 8 bases remained unmatched. Germline-derived CDR1 and CDR2 are SEHNR and FQNEAQ (reference sequence). The CDR3 sequence is 18 residues long. The CDR3 region has the DNA TGTGCCAGCAGCTCATTAGCGGGAGGGACTAGCTCCTACAATGAGCAGTTCTTC. It is translated as CASSSLAGGTSSYNEQFF.

This sequence joins TRBV12-3 or TRBV12-4 and TRBJ2-3; D gene ambiguous. The CDR3 sequence is 11 residues long. V gave up 6 bases and J gave up 6 bases, with 7 bases separating them. CDR3 nucleotides: TGTGCCAGCAGCCCGGCGGATACGCAGTATTTT. It is translated as CASSPADTQYF.